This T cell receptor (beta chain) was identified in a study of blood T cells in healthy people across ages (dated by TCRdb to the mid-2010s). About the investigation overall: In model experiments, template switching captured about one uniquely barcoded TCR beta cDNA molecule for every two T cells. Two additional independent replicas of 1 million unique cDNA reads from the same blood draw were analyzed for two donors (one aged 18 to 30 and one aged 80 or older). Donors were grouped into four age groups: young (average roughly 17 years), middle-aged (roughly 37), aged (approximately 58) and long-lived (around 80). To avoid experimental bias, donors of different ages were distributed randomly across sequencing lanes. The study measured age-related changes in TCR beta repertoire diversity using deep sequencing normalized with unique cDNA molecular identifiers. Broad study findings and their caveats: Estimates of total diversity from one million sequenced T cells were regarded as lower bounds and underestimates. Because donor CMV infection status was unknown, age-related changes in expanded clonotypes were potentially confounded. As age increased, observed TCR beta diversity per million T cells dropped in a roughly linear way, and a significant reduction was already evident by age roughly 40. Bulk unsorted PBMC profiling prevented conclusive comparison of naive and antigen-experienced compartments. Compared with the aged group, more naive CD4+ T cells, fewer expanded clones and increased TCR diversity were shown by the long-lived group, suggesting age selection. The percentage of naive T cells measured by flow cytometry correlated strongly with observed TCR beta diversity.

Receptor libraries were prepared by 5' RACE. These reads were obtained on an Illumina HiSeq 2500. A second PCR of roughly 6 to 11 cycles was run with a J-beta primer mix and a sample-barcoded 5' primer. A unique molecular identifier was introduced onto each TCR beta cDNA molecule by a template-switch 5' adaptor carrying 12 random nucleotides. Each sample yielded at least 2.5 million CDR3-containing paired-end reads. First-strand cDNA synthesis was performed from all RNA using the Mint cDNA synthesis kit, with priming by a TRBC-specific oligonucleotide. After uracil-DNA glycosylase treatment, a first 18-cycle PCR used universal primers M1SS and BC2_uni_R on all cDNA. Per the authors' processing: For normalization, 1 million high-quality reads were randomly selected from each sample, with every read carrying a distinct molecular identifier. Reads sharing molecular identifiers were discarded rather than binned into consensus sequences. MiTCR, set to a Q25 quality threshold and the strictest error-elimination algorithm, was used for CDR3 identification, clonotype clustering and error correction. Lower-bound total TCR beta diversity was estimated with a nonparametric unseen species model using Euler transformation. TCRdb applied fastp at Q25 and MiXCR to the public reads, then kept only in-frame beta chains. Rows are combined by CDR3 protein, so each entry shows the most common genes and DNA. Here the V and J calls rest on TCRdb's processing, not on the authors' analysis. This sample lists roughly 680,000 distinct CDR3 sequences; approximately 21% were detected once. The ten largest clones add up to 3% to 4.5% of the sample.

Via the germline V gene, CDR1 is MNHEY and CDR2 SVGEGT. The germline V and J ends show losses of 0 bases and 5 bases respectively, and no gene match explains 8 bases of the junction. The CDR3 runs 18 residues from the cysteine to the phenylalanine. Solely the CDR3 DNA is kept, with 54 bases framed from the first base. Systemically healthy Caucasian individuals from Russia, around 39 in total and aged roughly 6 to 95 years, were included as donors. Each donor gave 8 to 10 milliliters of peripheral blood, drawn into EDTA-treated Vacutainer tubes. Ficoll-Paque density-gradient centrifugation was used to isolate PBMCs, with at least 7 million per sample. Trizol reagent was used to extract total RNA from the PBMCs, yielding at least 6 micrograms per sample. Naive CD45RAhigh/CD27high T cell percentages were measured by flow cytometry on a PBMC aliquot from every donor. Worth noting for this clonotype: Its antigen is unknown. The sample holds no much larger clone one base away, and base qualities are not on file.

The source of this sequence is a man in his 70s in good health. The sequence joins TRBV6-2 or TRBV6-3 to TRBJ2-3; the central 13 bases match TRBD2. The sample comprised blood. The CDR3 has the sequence CASSYSPGLAGKGDTQYF. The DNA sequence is TGTGCCAGCAGTTACTCACCGGGACTAGCGGGAAAGGGAGATACGCAGTATTTT.